This TCR beta chain derives from a study of CD8+CD57+ T cells in acquired aplastic anemia. Genomic DNA constituted the template upon which TCR beta VDJ and CDR3 profiling was performed. TCRdb used MiXCR to reprocess the reads, holding one entry per CDR3 protein. The table lists around 430,000 distinct CDR3 sequences, around 33% of them singletons. A remark on this clonotype: Its specificity is not known.

All patients picked for sequencing had shown, by flow cytometry, an expansion of CD8+CD57+ cells. The CDR3 has 15 residues. Trimming cost V 6 bases and J 13 bases, with 22 bases left between them. The germline gives CDR1 MGHDK, CDR2 SYGVNS. Study conclusions and caveats: In common between the patients and the controls were twenty-nine CD8+ CDR3 sequences. No significant difference in CD8+ Simpson's diversity was found between patients and controls.

The chain carries TRBV25-1 and TRBJ1-6; D gene ambiguous. Sequenced input: sorted CD4+, CD8+, or CD8+CD57+ T cells (not recorded which) from PBMCs. The source is a human donor with aplastic anemia. The CDR3: CASSLQGMSNQPLHF. As DNA, the CDR3 is TGTGCCAGCAGCTTGCAAGGGATGAGCAATCAGCCCCTCCACTTT.